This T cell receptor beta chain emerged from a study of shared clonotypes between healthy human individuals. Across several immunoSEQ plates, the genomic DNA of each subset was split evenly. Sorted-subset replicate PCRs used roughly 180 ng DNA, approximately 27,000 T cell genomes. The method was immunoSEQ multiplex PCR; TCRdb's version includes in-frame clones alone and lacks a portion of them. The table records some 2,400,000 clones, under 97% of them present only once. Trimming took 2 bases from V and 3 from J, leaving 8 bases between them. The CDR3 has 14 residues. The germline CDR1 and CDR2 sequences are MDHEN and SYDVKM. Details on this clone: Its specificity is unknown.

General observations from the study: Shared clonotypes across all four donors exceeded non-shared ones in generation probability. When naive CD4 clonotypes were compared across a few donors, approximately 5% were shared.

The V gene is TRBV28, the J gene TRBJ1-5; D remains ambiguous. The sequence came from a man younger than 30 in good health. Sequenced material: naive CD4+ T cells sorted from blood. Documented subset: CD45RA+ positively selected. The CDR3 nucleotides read TGTGCCAGCAGTTTAGGAGGTTTCAATCAGCCCCAGCATTTT. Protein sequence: CASSLGGFNQPQHF.